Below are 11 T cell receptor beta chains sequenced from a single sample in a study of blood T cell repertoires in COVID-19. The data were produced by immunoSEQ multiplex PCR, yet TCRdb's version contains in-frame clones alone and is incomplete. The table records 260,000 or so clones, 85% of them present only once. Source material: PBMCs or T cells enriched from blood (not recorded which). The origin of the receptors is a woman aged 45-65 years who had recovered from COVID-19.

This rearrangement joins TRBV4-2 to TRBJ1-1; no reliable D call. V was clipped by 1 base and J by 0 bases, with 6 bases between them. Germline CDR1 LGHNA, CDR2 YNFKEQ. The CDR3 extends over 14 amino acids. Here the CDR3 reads CASSQAVVNTEAFF. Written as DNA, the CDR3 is TGTGCCAGCAGCCAAGCGGTAGTGAACACTGAAGCTTTCTTT.

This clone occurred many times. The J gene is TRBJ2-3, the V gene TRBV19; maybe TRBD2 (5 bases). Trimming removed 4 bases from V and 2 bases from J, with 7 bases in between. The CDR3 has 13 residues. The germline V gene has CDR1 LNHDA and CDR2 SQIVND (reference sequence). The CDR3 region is CASSTAATDTQYF. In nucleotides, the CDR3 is TGTGCCAGTAGTACAGCGGCCACAGATACGCAGTATTTT.

The CDR3: CASRKRLGSGETQYF. Here the CDR3 DNA reads TGTGCCAGCAGGAAACGACTAGGATCCGGTGAGACCCAGTACTTC. This chain uses TRBV5-6 with TRBJ2-5, with D maybe TRBD2 (6 bases). Trimming took off 5 bases at V and 5 bases at J, with 19 bases between the two ends. The CDR3 has 15 amino acids. The germline V gene has CDR1 SGHDT and CDR2 YYEEEE.

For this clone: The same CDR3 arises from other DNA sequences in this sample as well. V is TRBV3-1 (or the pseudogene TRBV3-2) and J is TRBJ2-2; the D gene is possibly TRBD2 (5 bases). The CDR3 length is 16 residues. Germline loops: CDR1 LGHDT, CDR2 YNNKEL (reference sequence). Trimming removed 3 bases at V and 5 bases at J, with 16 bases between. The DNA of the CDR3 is TGTGCCAGCAGCCACAGTACTAGACGCCAGACCGGGGAGCTGTTTTTT. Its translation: CASSHSTRRQTGELFF.

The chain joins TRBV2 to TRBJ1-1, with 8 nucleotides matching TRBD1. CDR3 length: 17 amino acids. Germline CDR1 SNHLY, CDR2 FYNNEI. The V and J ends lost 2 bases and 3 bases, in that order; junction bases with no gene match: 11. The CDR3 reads CASSETADRARDTEAFF. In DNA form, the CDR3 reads TGTGCCAGCAGTGAAACGGCGGACAGGGCCAGGGACACTGAAGCTTTCTTT.

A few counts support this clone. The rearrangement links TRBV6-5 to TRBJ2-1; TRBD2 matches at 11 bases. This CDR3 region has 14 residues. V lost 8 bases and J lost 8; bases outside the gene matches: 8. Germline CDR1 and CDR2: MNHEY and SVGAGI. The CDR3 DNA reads TGTGCCAGCGGCCGTAGCGGGAGGGCCGATGAGCAGTTCTTC. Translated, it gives CASGRSGRADEQFF.

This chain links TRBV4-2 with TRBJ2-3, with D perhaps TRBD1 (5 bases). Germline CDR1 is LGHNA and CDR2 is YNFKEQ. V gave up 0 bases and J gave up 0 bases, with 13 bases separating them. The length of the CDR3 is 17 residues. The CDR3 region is CASSQEGSGSSTDTQYF. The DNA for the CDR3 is TGTGCCAGCAGCCAAGAAGGCTCAGGGTCTAGCACAGATACGCAGTATTTT.

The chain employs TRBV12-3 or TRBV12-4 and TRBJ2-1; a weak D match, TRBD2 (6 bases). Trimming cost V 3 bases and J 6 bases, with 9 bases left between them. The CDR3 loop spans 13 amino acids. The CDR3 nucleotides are TGTGCCAGCAGTTTCGGGACTCTCAATGAGCAGTTCTTC. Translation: CASSFGTLNEQFF.

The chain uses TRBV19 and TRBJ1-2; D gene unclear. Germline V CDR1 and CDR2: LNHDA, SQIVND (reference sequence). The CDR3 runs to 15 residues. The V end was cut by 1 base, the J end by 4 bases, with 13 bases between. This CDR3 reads CASSIGAGTFYGYTF. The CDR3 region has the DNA TGTGCCAGTAGTATAGGGGCAGGAACATTCTATGGCTACACCTTC.

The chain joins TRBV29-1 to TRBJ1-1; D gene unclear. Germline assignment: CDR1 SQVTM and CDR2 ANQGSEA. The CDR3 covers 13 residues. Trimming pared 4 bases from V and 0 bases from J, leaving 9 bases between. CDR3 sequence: CSVVLHLNTEAFF. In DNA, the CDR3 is TGCAGCGTTGTACTACACTTGAACACTGAAGCTTTCTTT.

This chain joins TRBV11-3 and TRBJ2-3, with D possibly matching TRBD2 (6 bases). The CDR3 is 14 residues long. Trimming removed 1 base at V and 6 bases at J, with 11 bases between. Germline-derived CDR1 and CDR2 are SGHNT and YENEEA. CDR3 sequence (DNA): TGTGCCAGCAGCTTAGGAGGCAGCGGGGATACGCAGTATTTT. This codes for CASSLGGSGDTQYF. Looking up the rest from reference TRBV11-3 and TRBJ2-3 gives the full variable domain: EAGVVQSPRYKIIEKKQPVAFWCNPISGHNTLYWYLQNLGQGPELLIRYENEEAVDDSQLPKDRFSAERLKGVDSTLKIQPAELGDSAVYLCASSLGGSGDTQYFGPGTRLTVL.